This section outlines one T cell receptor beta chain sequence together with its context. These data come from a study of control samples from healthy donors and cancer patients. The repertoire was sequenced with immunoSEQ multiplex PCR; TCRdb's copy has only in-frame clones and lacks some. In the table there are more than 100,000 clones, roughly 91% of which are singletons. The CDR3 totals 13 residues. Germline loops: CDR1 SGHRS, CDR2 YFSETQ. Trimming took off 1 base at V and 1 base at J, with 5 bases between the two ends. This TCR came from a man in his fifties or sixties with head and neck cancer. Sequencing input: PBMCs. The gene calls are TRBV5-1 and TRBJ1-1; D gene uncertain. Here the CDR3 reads CASSLFENTEAFF. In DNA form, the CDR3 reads TGCGCCAGCAGCTTGTTCGAGAACACTGAAGCTTTCTTT.